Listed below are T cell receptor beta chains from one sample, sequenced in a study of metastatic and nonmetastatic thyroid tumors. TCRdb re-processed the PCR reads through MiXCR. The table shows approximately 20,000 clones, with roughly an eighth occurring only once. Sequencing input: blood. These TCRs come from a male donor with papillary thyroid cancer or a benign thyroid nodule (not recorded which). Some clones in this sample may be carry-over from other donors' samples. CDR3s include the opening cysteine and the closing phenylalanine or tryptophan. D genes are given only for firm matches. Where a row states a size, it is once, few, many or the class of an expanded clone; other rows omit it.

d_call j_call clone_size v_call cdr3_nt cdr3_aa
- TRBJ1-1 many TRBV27 TGTGCCAGCAGTTTCTCTCCGGGGTACGGGACTGAAGCTTTCTTT CASSFSPGYGTEAFF
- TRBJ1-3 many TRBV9 TGTGCCAGCAGCGTAGTGGGGGACGACAGATTCTCTGGAAACACCATATATTTT CASSVVGDDRFSGNTIYF
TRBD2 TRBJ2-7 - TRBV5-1 TGCGCCAGAAGCTCGGTAGGGACTAGCGGGAGTAGGGCCTACGAGCAGTACTTC CARSSVGTSGSRAYEQYF
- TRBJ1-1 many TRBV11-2 TGTGCCAGCAGCGGTGGGAACACTGAAGCTTTCTTT CASSGGNTEAFF
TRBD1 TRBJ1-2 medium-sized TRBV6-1 TGTGCCAGCAGGTCCGGGACAGAAAGGGGCTACACCTTC CASRSGTERGYTF
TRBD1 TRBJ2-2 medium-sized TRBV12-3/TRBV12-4 TGTGCCAGCAGTGAGGGGGCGGGCACCGGGGAGCTGTTTTTT CASSEGAGTGELFF
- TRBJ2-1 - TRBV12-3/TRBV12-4 TGTGCCAGCAGCACCACCCGGAATGAGCAGTTCTTC CASSTTRNEQFF
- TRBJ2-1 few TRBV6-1 TGTGCCAGCAGTGGACAAGGGATTTATGAGCAGTTTTTC CASSGQGIYEQFF
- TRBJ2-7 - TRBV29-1 TGCAGCGTTGAAGAGGGCGAGCGCTACGAGCAGTACTTC CSVEEGERYEQYF
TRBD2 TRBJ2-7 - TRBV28 TGTGCCAGCAGACCACCGGGACTAGTGTACGAGCAGTACTTC CASRPPGLVYEQYF
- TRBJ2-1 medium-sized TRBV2 TGTGCCAGCAGTGACCCCAACAATGAGCAGTTCTTC CASSDPNNEQFF
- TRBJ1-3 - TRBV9 TGTGCCAGCAGCAAGGAACGAGTTGGAAACACCATATATTTT CASSKERVGNTIYF
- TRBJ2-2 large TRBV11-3 TGTGCCAGCAGCCCCAGGGGCTACACCGGGGAGCTGTTTTTT CASSPRGYTGELFF
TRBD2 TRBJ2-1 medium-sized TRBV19 TGTGCCAGTAGTAAGGGTGGGTCTAGCGGGATATACAATGAGCAGTTCTTC CASSKGGSSGIYNEQFF
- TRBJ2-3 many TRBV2 TGTGCCAGCAGTGCCACTAGTCGAGTGGGTACGCAGTATTTT CASSATSRVGTQYF
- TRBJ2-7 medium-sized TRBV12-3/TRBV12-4 TGTGCCAGCAGTCCTTCCTACGAGCAGTACTTC CASSPSYEQYF
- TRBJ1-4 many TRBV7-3 TGTGCCAGCAGCTTAACTTCAAGGGACAAACTGTTTTTT CASSLTSRDKLFF
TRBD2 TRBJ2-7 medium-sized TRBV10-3 TGTGCCATCAAGGCCGCGGGAGGGGGACGGGAGCAGTACTTC CAIKAAGGGREQYF
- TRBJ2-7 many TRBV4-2 TGTGCCAGCAGCCAAGACTTCAACTCCTACGAGCAGTACTTC CASSQDFNSYEQYF
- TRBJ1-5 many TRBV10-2 TGCGCCAGCAGTGTCCGGGACGACAATCAGCCCCAGCATTTT CASSVRDDNQPQHF
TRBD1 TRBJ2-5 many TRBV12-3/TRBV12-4 TGTGCCAGCAGTCTGGGACAGGGGGGGAGAGAGACCCAGTACTTC CASSLGQGGRETQYF
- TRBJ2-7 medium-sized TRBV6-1 TGTGCCAGCAGTGTGGGGGGCGACGAGCAGTACTTC CASSVGGDEQYF
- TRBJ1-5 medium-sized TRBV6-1 TGTGCCAGCAGTGATATGGGCCAGAGCAATCAGCCCCAGCATTTT CASSDMGQSNQPQHF
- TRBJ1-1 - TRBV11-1 TGTGCCAGCAGCTTACGAGGAGGGACCAGCTTCACTGAAGCTTTCTTT CASSLRGGTSFTEAFF
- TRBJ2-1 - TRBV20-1 TGCAGTGCTAGAGGCGAACTCGGCGGCAAGCAGTTCTTC CSARGELGGKQFF
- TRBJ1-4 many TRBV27 TGTGCCAGCAGCTCCCAGGGCCCTAATGAAAAACTGTTTTTT CASSSQGPNEKLFF
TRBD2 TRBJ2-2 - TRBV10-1 TGCGCCAGCAGTGAAGTAGCGGGAGGAATGTACACCGGGGAGCTGTTTTTT CASSEVAGGMYTGELFF
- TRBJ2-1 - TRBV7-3 TGTGCCAGCAGCTTAATGTCTTATCGTACTGAGCAGTTCTTC CASSLMSYRTEQFF
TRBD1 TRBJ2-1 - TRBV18 TGTGCCAGCTCACGGGGACAGGGGGCGAACAATGAGCAGTTCTTC CASSRGQGANNEQFF
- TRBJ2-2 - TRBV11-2 TGTGCCAGCAGCTATACCTCAGGGAGAAACACCGTGGAGCTGTTTTTT CASSYTSGRNTVELFF
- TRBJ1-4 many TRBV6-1 TGTGCCAGCGGAGCAGGGTGGGGTAATGAAAAACTGTTTTTT CASGAGWGNEKLFF
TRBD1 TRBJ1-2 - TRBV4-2 TGTGCCAGCGGAACCGGGACAGGCGCTCTGGAGGGAGGCTACACCTTC CASGTGTGALEGGYTF
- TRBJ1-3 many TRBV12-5 TGTGCTAGTGGTTTGGGGGGTTCTGGAAACACCATATATTTT CASGLGGSGNTIYF
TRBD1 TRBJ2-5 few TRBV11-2 TGTGCCAGCAGCTTAGATCGGGTGGCAGGGGGAGAGACCCAGTACTTC CASSLDRVAGGETQYF
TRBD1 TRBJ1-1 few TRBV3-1 TGTGCCAGCAGTCCGGACAGGGGATGGACTGAAGCTTTCTTT CASSPDRGWTEAFF
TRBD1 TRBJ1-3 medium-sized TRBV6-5 TGTGCCAGCACCAATAGGGGCCCGCGGGACAGGGGTATGGACACCATATATTTT CASTNRGPRDRGMDTIYF
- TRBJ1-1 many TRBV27 TGTGCCAGCAGTCCTTCGACAGTGCCCAACACTGAAGCTTTCTTT CASSPSTVPNTEAFF
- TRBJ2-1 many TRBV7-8 TGTGCCAGCAGGAATAACAATGAGCAGTTCTTC CASRNNNEQFF
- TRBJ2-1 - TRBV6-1 TGTGCCAGCAGTGAAAACGTAGCTGGGGGAGGATCGATCCGGGAGCAGTTCTTC CASSENVAGGGSIREQFF
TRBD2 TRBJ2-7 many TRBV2 TGTGCCAGCATGGGTCGGGGACTAGTTGGCAACGAGCAGTACTTC CASMGRGLVGNEQYF
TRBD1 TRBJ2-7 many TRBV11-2 TGTGCCAGCAGCAACGGACAGGGCTCCCTTTACGAGCAGTACTTC CASSNGQGSLYEQYF